These 28 T cell receptor beta chains share one sample of origin, sequenced in a study of blood T cells in healthy people across ages. Together with a sample-barcoded 5' primer, a J-beta primer mix was included in a second PCR lasting about 6 to 11 cycles. TCRdb reprocessed the 5' RACE reads via MiXCR and lists one record per CDR3 protein. In the table there are around 870,000 distinct CDR3 sequences, under 35% of which are singletons. Sequences were obtained from blood. These receptors were collected from a woman older than 75 in good health.

This clonotype was observed at least ten times. This chain connects TRBV20-1 to TRBJ1-1; D gene ambiguous. Germline lookup yields CDR1 DFQATT and CDR2 SNEGSKA (reference sequence). The CDR3 has 15 amino acids. V gave up 4 bases and J gave up 1 base, with 16 bases separating them. The DNA for the CDR3 is TGCAGTGCTACGATCGACTCCACCCCGAACACTGAAGCTTTCTTT. Its protein product is CSATIDSTPNTEAFF.

This clonotype was counted ten times or more. This chain connects TRBV18 to TRBJ2-1; 11 bases agree with TRBD1. Trimming at V came to 4 bases and at J to 7 bases, leaving 9 bases not matched to a gene. CDR1 and CDR2 (germline): KGHSH, LQKENI. This CDR3 comprises 16 residues. CDR3 amino acids: CASSRTGTGGRNEQFF. CDR3 nucleotides: TGTGCCAGCTCACGAACCGGGACAGGGGGAAGGAATGAGCAGTTCTTC.

This clonotype has only a few counts. The gene calls are TRBV20-1 and TRBJ2-3, with 9 bases matching TRBD1. This CDR3 contains 13 residues. From germline, CDR1 is DFQATT and CDR2 SNEGSKA (reference sequence). With V trimmed by 7 bases and J by 4 bases, 6 bases remained unmatched. CDR3 in DNA: TGCAGTGGGTCGGGACAGGGCCCAGATACGCAGTATTTT. This sequence encodes CSGSGQGPDTQYF.

This rearrangement joins TRBV27 to TRBJ1-2, with 9 bases aligning to TRBD1. The ends lost 4 bases at V and 4 bases at J; junction bases unmatched: 7. CDR3 length equals 15 residues. From germline, CDR1 is MNHEY and CDR2 SMNVEV (reference sequence). In nucleotides, the CDR3 is TGTGCCAGCAGTTCTGGGACAGGGAATAGCTATGGCTACACCTTC. Protein sequence: CASSSGTGNSYGYTF.

The chain recombines TRBV14 with TRBJ2-2; TRBD1 agrees at 9 bases. V was pared by 2 bases and J by 4 bases, with 2 bases of the junction left unmatched. The V gene's germline CDR1 is SGHDN and CDR2 FVKESK. The CDR3 has 15 amino acids. Here the CDR3 DNA reads TGTGCCAGCAGCCAACCGGGACAGGGCACCGGGGAGCTGTTTTTT. It specifies CASSQPGQGTGELFF.

Regarding this clonotype: A much more abundant neighbour one base away suggests this may be a read error. The conserved final phenylalanine or tryptophan is absent from the CDR3, which likely points to a read error. This chain links TRBV11-1 with TRBJ2-5, with 7 bases matching TRBD2. V trimming: 5 bases; J trimming: 4 bases; junction bases outside the gene matches: 10. There are 15 residues in the CDR3. Germline CDR1 is SGHAT and CDR2 is FQDESV (reference sequence). CDR3 in amino acids: CASSRDRLAGETQYV. CDR3 in DNA: TGTGCCAGCAGCAGAGACCGACTAGCAGGAGAGACCCAGTACGTC.

This rearrangement joins TRBV5-1 to TRBJ2-1, with 10 bases fitting TRBD2. The CDR3 spans 15 residues. After removal of 4 bases from V and 7 bases from J, the junction contained 8 bases not matched to a gene. CDR1 is SGHRS, CDR2 YFSETQ, per germline. The CDR3 region has the DNA TGCGCCAGCAGCATTCAGCGGGGGGGCGGAAATGAGCAGTTCTTC. Encoded protein: CASSIQRGGGNEQFF.

Comments on this clonotype: It is likely a read error, because the conserved phenylalanine at the end of the CDR3 is missing. The limits of the CDR3 on the DNA are not certain, so only TCRdb's listed CDR3 is given. CDR3 region: CATSDYGSLRDPVL. The gene calls are TRBV24-1 and TRBJ2-5. The CDR3 is made up of 14 amino acids, end residues included. The germline V gene has CDR1 KGHDR and CDR2 SFDVKD.

This clonotype has at least ten counts. The chain carries TRBV14 and TRBJ2-4; no clear D. The germline V gene encodes CDR1 SGHDN and CDR2 FVKESK. The CDR3 sequence is 13 residues long. V was pared by 2 bases and J by 8 bases, with 10 bases between. CDR3 protein: CASSQKFIDIQYF. The CDR3 region has the DNA TGTGCCAGCAGCCAAAAATTCATTGACATTCAGTACTTC.

This sequence joins TRBV7-2 and TRBJ1-1; a possible D gene is TRBD1 (6 bases). Germline V gene sequence: CDR1 SGHTA, CDR2 FQGNSA. The CDR3 is 15 amino acids. The V end lost 3 bases, the J end lost 1 base, and 12 bases lay between the germline ends. CDR3: CASSFGTYPNTEAFF. Here the CDR3 DNA reads TGTGCCAGCAGCTTTGGGACATACCCGAACACTGAAGCTTTCTTT.

A few counts support this clonotype. A much larger clone lies one base from this, so it may be a read error. This chain joins TRBV7-2 and TRBJ1-2; tentative D call: TRBD1 (5 bases). Germline V CDR1 and CDR2: SGHTA, FQGNSA. This CDR3 contains 13 residues. CDR3 protein: CAGSSGIIYGYTF. The DNA for the CDR3 is TGTGCCGGCAGCTCAGGGATTATCTATGGCTACACCTTC.

Remarks on this clonotype: One junction end disagrees with the germline gene, perhaps due to a read error. This chain connects TRBV7-2 to TRBJ2-3, with a possible D match to TRBD1 (5 bases). This CDR3 region has 14 residues. The V gene's germline CDR1 is SGHTA and CDR2 FQGNSA. For the CDR3, the DNA is TGTGCCAGCAGCCTCGGAAGTGTCACAGGTACGCAGTATTTT. Amino acid sequence: CASSLGSVTGTQYF.

The table lists this clonotype with a few counts. Since a much larger clone is just one base distant, this may be a read error. The chain has TRBV7-9 and TRBJ2-1; 9 positions match TRBD2. The J call may be incorrect, as the DNA end agrees better with TRBJ2-7. The CDR3 runs 17 residues. Looked up from germline, CDR1 is SEHNR and CDR2 is FQNEAQ (reference sequence). The CDR3 loop reads CASSSQRAGGIYNEQYF. Written as DNA, the CDR3 is TGTGCCAGCAGCTCTCAAAGAGCGGGGGGAATATACAATGAGCAGTACTTC.

The J gene is TRBJ1-2, the V gene TRBV9, with 7 nucleotides matching TRBD1. Germline V gene data show CDR1 as SGDLS and CDR2 as YYNGEE. J lost 5 bases, V lost 6 bases, and 7 bases had no gene match. The CDR3 has 13 amino acids. The CDR3 protein is CASTQGGRYGYTF. Written as DNA, the CDR3 is TGTGCCAGCACCCAAGGGGGCAGGTATGGCTACACCTTC.

This clonotype occurred many times. The chain couples TRBV5-1 to TRBJ2-3; 8 bases fit TRBD2. The CDR3 runs to 14 residues. Unmatched junction bases numbered 5, after V lost 4 bases and J lost 4 bases. In germline, CDR1 is SGHRS, CDR2 YFSETQ. In DNA, the CDR3 is TGCGCCAGCAGCCCGGGACTAGTGTCAGATACGCAGTATTTT. Translating it yields CASSPGLVSDTQYF.

Concerning this clonotype itself: At one end the junction does not follow the germline gene, possibly because of a read error. V is TRBV15 and J is TRBJ2-5; TRBD1 aligns across 9 bases. The CDR3 has 15 residues. Germline assignment: CDR1 LNHNV and CDR2 YYDKDF (reference sequence). Here the CDR3 reads CATRRGGQGSETQYF. In DNA form, the CDR3 reads TGTGCCACCAGAAGAGGAGGACAGGGGTCGGAGACCCAGTACTTC.

The table lists this clonotype with a few counts. The junction departs from germline at one end; a sequencing error may be responsible. The chain employs TRBV20-1 and TRBJ2-6, with D perhaps assigned TRBD1 or TRBD2 (5 bases each). CDR3 length: 15 amino acids. CDR1 is DFQATT, CDR2 SNEGSKA, per germline (reference sequence). The CDR3, as DNA: TGCAGTGCTAGTCTCGGAGGCTCTGGGGCCAACGTCCGGACTTTC. It yields the protein CSASLGGSGANVRTF.

This clonotype was seen a few times. Being one base from a much bigger clone, this may be a read error. The chain recombines TRBV6-5 with TRBJ2-1; D not resolved. Trimming left V 4 bases short and J 5 bases short, with 3 bases between. This CDR3 comprises 11 residues. The germline CDR1 and CDR2 sequences are MNHEY and SVGAGI. This chain's CDR3 is CASSSDNEQFF. CDR3 in DNA: TGTGCCAGCAGTTCTGACAATGAGCAGTTCTTC.

V is TRBV7-2 and J is TRBJ2-1; the match to TRBD2 covers 8 bases. CDR1 and CDR2 (germline): SGHTA, FQGNSA. The CDR3 extends over 14 amino acids. J gave up 9 bases and V 4 bases, and 8 bases lay outside the gene matches. The CDR3 nucleotides are TGTGCCAGCAGCTCTTGGACTAGCTCGGGTGAGCAGTTCTTC. The encoded protein is CASSSWTSSGEQFF.

The chain recombines TRBV29-1 with TRBJ2-4, with D uncertain. Per germline, CDR1 SQVTM and CDR2 ANQGSEA. The CDR3 totals 16 residues. V was shortened by 0 bases and J by 13 bases, with 25 bases between the two germline ends. The CDR3 loop reads CSVEDWLVRVSDTQYF. The CDR3 region has the DNA TGCAGCGTTGAAGATTGGCTAGTTAGGGTCTCAGATACGCAGTACTTC.

This clonotype showed up just a few times. It may be a read error: a sequence one base away is much more abundant. The rearrangement links TRBV10-3 to TRBJ2-7; maybe TRBD1 (6 bases). This CDR3 has 18 amino acids. Germline-derived CDR1 and CDR2 are ENHRY and SYGVKD. V lost 3 bases to trimming and J lost 3 bases, with 24 bases between them. The DNA of the CDR3 is TGTGCCATCAGTGATAGGCTTGTCAGGGGTCAGAGAAGCTACGAGCAGTACTTC. Encoded protein: CAISDRLVRGQRSYEQYF.

As to this clonotype: A much larger clone lies a single base off, so this may be a read error. The chain uses TRBV3-1 and TRBJ2-7, with 8 bases that match TRBD1. CDR3 size: 15 residues. Germline V CDR1 and CDR2: LGHDT, YNNKEL (reference sequence). The CDR3, as DNA: TGTGTCAGCAGCCAAGGTGGACAGGGTCCCTACGAGCAGTACTTC. Protein: CVSSQGGQGPYEQYF.

This clonotype came up many times. The V call is TRBV20-1, the J call TRBJ2-3; 10 nucleotides agree with TRBD2. The CDR3 sequence is 13 residues long. Germline CDR1 reads DFQATT; CDR2 reads SNEGSKA (reference sequence). The V and J ends lost 7 bases and 4 bases, in that order; junction bases with no gene match: 5. CDR3 in DNA: TGCAGTGTTCCGGGACTAGCGTCAGATACGCAGTATTTT. Its translation is CSVPGLASDTQYF.

Worth noting for this clonotype: Being one base from a much bigger clone, this may be a read error. This sequence joins TRBV15 and TRBJ2-1, with TRBD1 matching over 9 bases. The CDR3 covers 16 residues. Trimming removed 0 bases from V and 7 bases from J; junction bases left unmatched: 7. The germline CDR1 and CDR2 sequences are LNHNV and YYDKDF (reference sequence). In DNA, the CDR3 is TGTGCCACCAGCAGAGATCATGGGACAGGGAGAAATGAGCAGTTCTTC. Translation gives CATSRDHGTGRNEQFF.

This clonotype was recorded many times. The DNA of the CDR3 is TGTGCCAGCAGTTACGGTACCGGACAGGGGCGTCAGACCCAGTACTTC. This translates into CASSYGTGQGRQTQYF. The chain is built from TRBV6-2 or TRBV6-3 and TRBJ2-5, with 9 bases matching TRBD1. The trim removed 2 bases at V and 6 bases at J, leaving 10 bases unmatched. The CDR3 is 16 residues long. Germline CDR1 reads MNHEY; CDR2 reads SVGEGT.

With regard to this clonotype: A much larger clonotype is one base distant, so this may be a read error. The chain joins TRBV19 to TRBJ2-7, with D perhaps TRBD1 (7 bases). This CDR3 is built from 15 residues. V shed 8 bases and J shed 0 bases, with 17 bases lying between them. CDR1 LNHDA and CDR2 SQIVND come from the germline V gene (reference sequence). For the CDR3, the DNA is TGTGCCAGTGGTACCCGACAGGGACTCTCCTACGAGCAGTACTTC. Its translation: CASGTRQGLSYEQYF.

This clonotype has a count of ten or more. This chain connects TRBV4-3 to TRBJ2-3, with no clear D. V lost 1 base and J lost 3, with 11 bases in between. The CDR3 sequence is 15 residues long. The germline V gene has CDR1 LGHNA and CDR2 YSLEER. The CDR3 here is CASSQGVIGTDTQYF. The CDR3, as DNA: TGCGCCAGCAGCCAAGGGGTAATCGGAACAGATACGCAGTATTTT.

The sample holds many counts of this clonotype. In DNA, the CDR3 is TGTGCCAGCAGAAACGGGGACAGCAACTACGAGCAGTACTTC. Its protein is CASRNGDSNYEQYF. The J gene is TRBJ2-7, the V gene TRBV6-6; TRBD1 aligns across 7 bases. CDR3 length equals 14 residues. V shed 6 bases, J shed 3 bases, and the junction held 8 bases outside the gene matches. Germline CDR1 MNHNY, CDR2 SVGAGI (reference sequence).